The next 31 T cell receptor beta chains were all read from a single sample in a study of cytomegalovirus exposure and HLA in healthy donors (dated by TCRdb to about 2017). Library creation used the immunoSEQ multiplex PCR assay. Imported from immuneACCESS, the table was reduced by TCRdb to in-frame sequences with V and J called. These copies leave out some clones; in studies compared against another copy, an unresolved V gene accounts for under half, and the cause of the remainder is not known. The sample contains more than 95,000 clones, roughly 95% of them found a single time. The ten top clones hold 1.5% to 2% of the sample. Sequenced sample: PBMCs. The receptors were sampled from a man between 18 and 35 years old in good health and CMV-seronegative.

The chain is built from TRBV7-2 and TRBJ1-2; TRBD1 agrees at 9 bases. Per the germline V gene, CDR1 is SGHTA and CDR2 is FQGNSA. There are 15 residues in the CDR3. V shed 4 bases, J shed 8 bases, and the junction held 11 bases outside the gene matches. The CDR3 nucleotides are TGTGCCAGCAGCTCGACCTCCGGGACAGGGAACGGCTACACCTTC. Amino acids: CASSSTSGTGNGYTF.

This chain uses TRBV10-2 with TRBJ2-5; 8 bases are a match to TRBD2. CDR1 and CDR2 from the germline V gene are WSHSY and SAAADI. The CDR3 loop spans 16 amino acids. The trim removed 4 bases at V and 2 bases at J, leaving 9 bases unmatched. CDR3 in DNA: TGCGCCAGCAGTGCTCTGGGACTAGGGGCTCAAGAGACCCAGTACTTC. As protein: CASSALGLGAQETQYF.

The CDR3 region is CASSFRRGNQPQHF. In DNA, the CDR3 is TGTGCCAGCAGTTTCCGACGAGGTAATCAGCCCCAGCATTTT. J is TRBJ1-5 and V is TRBV28, with D uncertain. V lost 3 bases, J lost 4 bases, and 10 bases lay in between. CDR1 and CDR2 (germline): MDHEN, SYDVKM. This CDR3 has 14 residues.

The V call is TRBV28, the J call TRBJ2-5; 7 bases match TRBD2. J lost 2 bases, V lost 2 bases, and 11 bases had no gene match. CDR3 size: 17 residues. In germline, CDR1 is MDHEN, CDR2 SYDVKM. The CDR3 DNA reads TGTGCCAGCAGTTTACTCGGAAACGGGAGGAGGCAAGAGACCCAGTACTTC. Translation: CASSLLGNGRRQETQYF. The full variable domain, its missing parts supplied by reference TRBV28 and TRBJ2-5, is DVKVTQSSRYLVKRTGEKVFLECVQDMDHENMFWYRQDPGLGLRLIYFSYDVKMKEKGDIPEGYSVSREKKERFSLILESASTNQTSMYLCASSLLGNGRRQETQYFGPGTRLLVL.

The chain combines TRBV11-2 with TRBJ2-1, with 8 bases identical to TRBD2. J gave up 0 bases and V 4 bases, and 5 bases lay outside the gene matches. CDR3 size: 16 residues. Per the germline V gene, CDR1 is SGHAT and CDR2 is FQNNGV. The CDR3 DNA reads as TGTGCCAGCAGCTGGCGGGGGGATCACTCCTACAATGAGCAGTTCTTC. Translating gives CASSWRGDHSYNEQFF.

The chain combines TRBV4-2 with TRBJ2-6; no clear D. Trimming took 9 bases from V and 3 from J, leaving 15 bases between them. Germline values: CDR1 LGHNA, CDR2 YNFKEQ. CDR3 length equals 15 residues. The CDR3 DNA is TGTGCCAGTCGAGTGCTGGGCCTTGGGGCCAACGTCCTGACTTTC. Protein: CASRVLGLGANVLTF.

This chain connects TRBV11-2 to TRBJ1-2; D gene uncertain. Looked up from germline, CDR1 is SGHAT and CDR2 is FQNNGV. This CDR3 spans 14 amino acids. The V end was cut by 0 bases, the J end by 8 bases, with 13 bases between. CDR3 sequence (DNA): TGTGCCAGCAGCTTAGATCCCACCATCCTAGGCTACACCTTC. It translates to CASSLDPTILGYTF.

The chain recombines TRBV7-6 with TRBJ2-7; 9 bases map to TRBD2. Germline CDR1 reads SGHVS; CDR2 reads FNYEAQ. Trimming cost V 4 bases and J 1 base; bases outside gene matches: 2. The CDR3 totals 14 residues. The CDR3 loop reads CASSSLAGSYEQYF. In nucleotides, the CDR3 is TGTGCCAGCAGCTCGCTAGCGGGATCCTACGAGCAGTACTTC.

The chain's CDR3 is CASSDSSRSGANVLTF. The DNA of the CDR3 is TGTGCCAGCAGTGACTCGTCCCGCTCTGGGGCCAACGTCCTGACTTTC. V usage is TRBV6-4 and J usage is TRBJ2-6; D unclear. Between the trimmed V and J ends, which lost 0 bases and 0 bases, there was a span of 6 bases. The CDR3 is 16 residues long. CDR1 is MRHNA and CDR2 is SNTAGT in the germline V gene.

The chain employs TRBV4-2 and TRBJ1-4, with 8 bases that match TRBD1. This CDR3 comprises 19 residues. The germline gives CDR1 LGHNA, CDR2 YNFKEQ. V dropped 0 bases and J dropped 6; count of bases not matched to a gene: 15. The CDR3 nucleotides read TGTGCCAGCAGCCAAGAGGGGCTAGGGACAGGCTCCCTTGATGAAAAACTGTTTTTT. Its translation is CASSQEGLGTGSLDEKLFF.

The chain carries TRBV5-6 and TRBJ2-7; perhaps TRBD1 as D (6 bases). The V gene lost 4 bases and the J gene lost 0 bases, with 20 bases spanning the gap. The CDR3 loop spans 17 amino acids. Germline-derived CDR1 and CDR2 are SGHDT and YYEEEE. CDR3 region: CASSLRVAGTLSYEQYF. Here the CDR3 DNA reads TGTGCCAGCAGCCTAAGGGTCGCCGGGACACTCTCCTACGAGCAGTACTTC.

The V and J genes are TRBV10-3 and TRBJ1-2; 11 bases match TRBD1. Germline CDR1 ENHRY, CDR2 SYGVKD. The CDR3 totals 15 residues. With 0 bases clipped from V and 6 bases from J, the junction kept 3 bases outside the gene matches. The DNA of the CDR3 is TGTGCCATCAGTGAGTCTGGACAGGGGGCGAATGGCTACACCTTC. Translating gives CAISESGQGANGYTF.

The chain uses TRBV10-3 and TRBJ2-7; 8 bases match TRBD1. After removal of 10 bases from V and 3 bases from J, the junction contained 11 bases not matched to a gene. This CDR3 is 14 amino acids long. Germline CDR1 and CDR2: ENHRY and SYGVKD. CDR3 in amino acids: CATKGAGGYYEQYF. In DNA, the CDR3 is TGTGCCACGAAAGGGGCAGGGGGCTACTACGAGCAGTACTTC.

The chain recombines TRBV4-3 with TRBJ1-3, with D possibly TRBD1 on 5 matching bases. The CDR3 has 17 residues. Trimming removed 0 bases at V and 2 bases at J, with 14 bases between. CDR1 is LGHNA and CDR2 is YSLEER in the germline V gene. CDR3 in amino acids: CASSQDRAGSTGNTIYF. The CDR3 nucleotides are TGCGCCAGCAGCCAAGATAGGGCAGGGTCGACTGGAAACACCATATATTTT.

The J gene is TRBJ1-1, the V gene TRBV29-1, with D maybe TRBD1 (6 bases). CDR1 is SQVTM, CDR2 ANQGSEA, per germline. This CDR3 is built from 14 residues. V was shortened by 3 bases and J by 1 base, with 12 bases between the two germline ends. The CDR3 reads CSVDPGVGNTEAFF. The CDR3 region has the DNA TGCAGCGTTGATCCAGGGGTGGGGAACACTGAAGCTTTCTTT.

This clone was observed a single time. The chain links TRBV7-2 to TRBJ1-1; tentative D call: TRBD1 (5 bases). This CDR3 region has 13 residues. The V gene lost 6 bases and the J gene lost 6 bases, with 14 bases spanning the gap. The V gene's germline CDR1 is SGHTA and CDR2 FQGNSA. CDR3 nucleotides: TGTGCCAGCAGGACAACAGGTCTGCCTGAAGCTTTCTTT. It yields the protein CASRTTGLPEAFF.

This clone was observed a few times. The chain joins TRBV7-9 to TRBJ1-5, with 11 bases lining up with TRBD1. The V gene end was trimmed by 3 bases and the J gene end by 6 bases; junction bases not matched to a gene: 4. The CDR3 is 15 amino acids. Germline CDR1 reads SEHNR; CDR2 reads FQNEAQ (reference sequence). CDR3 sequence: CASSLGTGGAQPQHF. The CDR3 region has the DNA TGTGCCAGCAGCTTGGGGACAGGGGGGGCTCAGCCCCAGCATTTT.

CDR3 sequence: CASSLDPAAGELFF. In DNA form, the CDR3 reads TGTGCCAGCAGCTTGGACCCCGCGGCGGGGGAGCTGTTTTTT. The chain is built from TRBV5-5 and TRBJ2-2; D is uncertain. This CDR3 contains 14 residues. V was shortened by 0 bases and J by 8 bases, with 11 bases between the two germline ends. Looked up from germline, CDR1 is SGHKS and CDR2 is YYEKEE (reference sequence). The full variable domain, completed using reference TRBV5-5 and TRBJ2-2, is DAGVTQSPTHLIKTRGQQVTLRCSPISGHKSVSWYQQVLGQGPQFIFQYYEKEERGRGNFPDRFSARQFPNYSSELNVNALLLGDSALYLCASSLDPAAGELFFGEGSRLTVL.

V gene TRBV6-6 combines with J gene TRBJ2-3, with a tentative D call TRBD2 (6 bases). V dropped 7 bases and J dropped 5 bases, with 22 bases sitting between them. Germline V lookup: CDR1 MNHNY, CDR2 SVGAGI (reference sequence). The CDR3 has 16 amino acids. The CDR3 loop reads CASTYGPGSEIDTQYF. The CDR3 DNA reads TGTGCCAGCACCTACGGTCCCGGGAGCGAGATAGATACGCAGTATTTT.

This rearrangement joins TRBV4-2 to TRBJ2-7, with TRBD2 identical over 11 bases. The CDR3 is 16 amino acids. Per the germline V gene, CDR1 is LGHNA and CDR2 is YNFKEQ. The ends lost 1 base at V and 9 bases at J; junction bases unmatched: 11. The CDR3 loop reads CASSQVAGLADFWQYF. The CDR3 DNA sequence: TGTGCCAGCAGCCAAGTAGCGGGACTAGCGGATTTCTGGCAGTACTTC.

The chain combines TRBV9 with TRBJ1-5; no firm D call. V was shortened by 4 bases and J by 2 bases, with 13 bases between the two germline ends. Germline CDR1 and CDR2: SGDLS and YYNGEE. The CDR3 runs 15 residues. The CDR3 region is CASSRTDMGNQPQHF. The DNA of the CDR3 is TGTGCCAGCAGCCGAACCGACATGGGCAATCAGCCCCAGCATTTT. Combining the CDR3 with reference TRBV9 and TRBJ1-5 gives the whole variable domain DSGVTQTPKHLITATGQRVTLRCSPRSGDLSVYWYQQSLDQGLQFLIQYYNGEERAKGNILERFSAQQFPDLHSELNLSSLELGDSALYFCASSRTDMGNQPQHFGDGTRLSIL.

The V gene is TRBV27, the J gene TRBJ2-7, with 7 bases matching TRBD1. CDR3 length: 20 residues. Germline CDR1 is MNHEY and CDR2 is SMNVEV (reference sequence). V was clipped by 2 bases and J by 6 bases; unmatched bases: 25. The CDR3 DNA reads TGTGCCAGCAGTTTACGGGCCCTACCCCCGAGGCAGGGGGTTGGTTTCGAGCAGTACTTC. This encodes CASSLRALPPRQGVGFEQYF.

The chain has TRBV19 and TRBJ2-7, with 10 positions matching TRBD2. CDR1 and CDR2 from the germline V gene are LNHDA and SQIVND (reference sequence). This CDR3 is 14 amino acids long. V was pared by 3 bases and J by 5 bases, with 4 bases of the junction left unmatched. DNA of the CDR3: TGTGCCAGTAGTATCGTAGCGGGAGGCGACGAGCAGTACTTC. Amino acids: CASSIVAGGDEQYF.

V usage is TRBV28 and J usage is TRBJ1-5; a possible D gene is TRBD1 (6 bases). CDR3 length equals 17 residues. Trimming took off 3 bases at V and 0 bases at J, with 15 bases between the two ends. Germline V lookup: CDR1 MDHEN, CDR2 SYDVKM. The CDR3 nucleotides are TGTGCCAGCAGTTTCTCCTGGGGGCAGTATAGCAATCAGCCCCAGCATTTT. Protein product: CASSFSWGQYSNQPQHF.

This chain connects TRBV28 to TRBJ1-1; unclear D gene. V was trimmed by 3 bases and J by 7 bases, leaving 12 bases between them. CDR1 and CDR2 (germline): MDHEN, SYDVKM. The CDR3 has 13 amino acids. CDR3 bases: TGTGCCAGCAGTTTGTCCCCGGGTCTTGAAGCTTTCTTT. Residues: CASSLSPGLEAFF.

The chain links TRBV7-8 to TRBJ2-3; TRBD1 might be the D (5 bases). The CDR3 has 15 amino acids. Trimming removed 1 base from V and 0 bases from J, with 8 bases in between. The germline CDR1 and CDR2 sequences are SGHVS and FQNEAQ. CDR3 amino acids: CASSLGRTSTDTQYF. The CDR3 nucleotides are TGTGCCAGCAGCTTAGGCAGGACAAGCACAGATACGCAGTATTTT.

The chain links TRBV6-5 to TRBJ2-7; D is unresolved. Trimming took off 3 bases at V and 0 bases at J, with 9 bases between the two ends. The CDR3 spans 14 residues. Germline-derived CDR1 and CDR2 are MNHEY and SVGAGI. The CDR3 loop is CASSYGRISYEQYF. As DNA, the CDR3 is TGTGCCAGCAGTTATGGCAGGATCTCCTACGAGCAGTACTTC.

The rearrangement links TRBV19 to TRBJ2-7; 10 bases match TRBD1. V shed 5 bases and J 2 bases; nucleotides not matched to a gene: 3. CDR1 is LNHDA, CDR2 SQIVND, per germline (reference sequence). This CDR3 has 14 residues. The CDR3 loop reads CASSGTGATYEQYF. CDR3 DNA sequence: TGTGCCAGTAGTGGGACAGGGGCCACCTACGAGCAGTACTTC.

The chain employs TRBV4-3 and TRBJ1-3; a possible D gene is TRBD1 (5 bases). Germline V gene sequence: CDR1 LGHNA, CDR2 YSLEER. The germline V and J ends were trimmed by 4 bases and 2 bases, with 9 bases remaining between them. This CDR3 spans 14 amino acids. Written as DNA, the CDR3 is TGCGCCAGCAGCCTAGTAGGGGCTGGAAACACCATATATTTT. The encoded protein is CASSLVGAGNTIYF.

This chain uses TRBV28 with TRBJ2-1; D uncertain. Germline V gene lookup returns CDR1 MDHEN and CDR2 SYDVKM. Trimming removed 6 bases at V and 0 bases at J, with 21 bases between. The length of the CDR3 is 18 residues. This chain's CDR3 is CASSSPLTDKVSYNEQFF. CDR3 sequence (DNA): TGTGCCAGCAGCTCCCCCCTGACTGATAAAGTCTCCTACAATGAGCAGTTCTTC.

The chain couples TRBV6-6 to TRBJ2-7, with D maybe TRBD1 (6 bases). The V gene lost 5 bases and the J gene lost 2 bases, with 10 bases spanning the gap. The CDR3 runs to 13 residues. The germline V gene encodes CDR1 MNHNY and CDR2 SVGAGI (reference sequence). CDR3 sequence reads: CASSREGAYEQYF. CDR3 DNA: TGTGCCAGCAGTCGTGAGGGGGCCTACGAGCAGTACTTC.